These 26 T cell receptor beta chains were all obtained from the same sample, sequenced in a study of T cell repertoires in ileal Crohn's disease. Produced via immunoSEQ multiplex PCR; TCRdb's table is partial and in-frame only. The sample shows about 14,000 clones, roughly 78% of them seen only once. Sequenced sample: ileal tissue. The receptors were gathered from an adult with Crohn's disease.

This clone was seen only a few times. This chain joins TRBV7-3 and TRBJ1-2; D not resolved. The germline gives CDR1 SGHTA, CDR2 FQGTGA. The V and J ends lost 2 bases and 4 bases respectively, with 11 bases between them. The CDR3 has 14 residues. CDR3 coding DNA: TGTGCCAGCAGCTTATCGGCGGATCGCTATGGCTACACCTTC. The encoded protein is CASSLSADRYGYTF.

This clone appeared once. DNA for the CDR3: TGTGCCAGCACCGGGACAGGGACCTCTTGGGGCTACACCTTC. It yields the protein CASTGTGTSWGYTF. The V and J genes are TRBV5-5 and TRBJ1-2; 9 bases line up with TRBD1. Trimming removed 6 bases from V and 8 bases from J; junction bases left unmatched: 11. The CDR3 is made up of 14 amino acids. The germline V gene has CDR1 SGHKS and CDR2 YYEKEE (reference sequence).

The CDR3 reads CASSLWTSGTTGELFF. CDR3 nucleotides: TGTGCCAGCAGCTTATGGACTAGCGGGACCACCGGGGAGCTGTTTTTT. The chain uses TRBV13 and TRBJ2-2, with 12 bases lining up with TRBD2. Per the germline V gene, CDR1 is PRHDT and CDR2 is FYEKMQ (reference sequence). This CDR3 is 16 amino acids long. J gave up 4 bases and V 2 bases, and 2 bases lay outside the gene matches.

The rearrangement links TRBV5-1 to TRBJ2-5, with no clear D. CDR3 length: 12 residues. Germline values: CDR1 SGHRS, CDR2 YFSETQ. Trimming pared 4 bases from V and 3 bases from J, leaving 7 bases between. The CDR3 reads CASSLFEETQYF. The CDR3 DNA follows: TGCGCCAGCAGCCTATTTGAAGAGACCCAGTACTTC.

This clone has just one count. V usage is TRBV19 and J usage is TRBJ2-5, with D perhaps TRBD2 (5 bases). The CDR3 runs 14 residues. Looked up from germline, CDR1 is LNHDA and CDR2 is SQIVND (reference sequence). With 1 base removed from V and 1 base from J, the gap between germline ends came to 7 bases. The DNA of the CDR3 is TGTGCCAGTAGTATAGCTGGACTCCAAGAGACCCAGTACTTC. Amino acids: CASSIAGLQETQYF.

J is TRBJ1-1 and V is TRBV15, with D hard to call. Trimming left V 4 bases short and J 1 base short, with 4 bases between. Germline values: CDR1 LNHNV, CDR2 YYDKDF (reference sequence). CDR3 length: 12 amino acids. The CDR3 is CATSTGNTEAFF. CDR3 DNA: TGTGCCACCAGCACAGGGAACACTGAAGCTTTCTTT.

The V gene is TRBV30, the J gene TRBJ2-7; weak D call: TRBD1 (6 bases). The CDR3 extends over 15 amino acids. Trimming removed 0 bases at V and 2 bases at J, with 14 bases between. Germline loops: CDR1 GTSNPN, CDR2 SVGIG (reference sequence). As DNA, the CDR3 is TGTGCCTGGAGTGTATTTCCGGGACATACCTACGAGCAGTACTTC. This encodes CAWSVFPGHTYEQYF.

This clone was seen a few times. The chain links TRBV2 to TRBJ1-2; 8 nucleotides agree with TRBD1. CDR3 length: 13 residues. V lost 2 bases to trimming and J lost 6 bases; unmatched junction nucleotides: 2. The V gene's germline CDR1 is SNHLY and CDR2 FYNNEI. The CDR3 bases are TGTGCCAGCAGTGAACAGACAGGGGATGGCTACACCTTC. Amino acid sequence: CASSEQTGDGYTF. Together with reference TRBV2 and TRBJ1-2, the CDR3 gives the full variable domain: EPEVTQTPSHQVTQMGQEVILRCVPISNHLYFYWYRQILGQKVEFLVSFYNNEISEKSEIFDDQFSVERPDGSNFTLKIRSTKLEDSAMYFCASSEQTGDGYTFGSGTRLTVV.

The chain has TRBV10-3 and TRBJ1-5; 10 bases are a match to TRBD1. The J segment lost 3 bases and the V segment lost 8 bases, leaving 4 bases of the junction unmatched. Germline CDR1 reads ENHRY; CDR2 reads SYGVKD. This CDR3 is 14 amino acids long. The CDR3: CAISTGGNNQPQHF. Here the CDR3 DNA reads TGTGCCATCTCGACAGGGGGCAACAATCAGCCCCAGCATTTT.

The chain uses TRBV2 and TRBJ2-1, with 7 bases lining up with TRBD2. The CDR3 is 14 amino acids. Looked up from germline, CDR1 is SNHLY and CDR2 is FYNNEI. Unmatched junction bases numbered 8, after V lost 8 bases and J lost 4 bases. CDR3 nucleotide sequence: TGTGCCAGCGGGAGGGATAGCGGTTACAATGAGCAGTTCTTC. This gives the protein CASGRDSGYNEQFF.

The V gene is TRBV19, the J gene TRBJ2-1, with TRBD2 identical over 16 bases. With 5 bases clipped from V and 13 bases from J, the junction kept 5 bases outside the gene matches. The CDR3 spans 14 residues. Looked up from germline, CDR1 is LNHDA and CDR2 is SQIVND (reference sequence). CDR3 nucleotides: TGTGCCAGTAGTGTGGGACTAGCGGGAGGGTCTCAGTTCTTC. Residues: CASSVGLAGGSQFF.

This chain connects TRBV7-2 to TRBJ2-3; D call uncertain. The CDR3 loop spans 14 amino acids. Germline V CDR1 and CDR2: SGHTA, FQGNSA. V was trimmed by 1 base and J by 2 bases, leaving 7 bases between them. This chain's CDR3 is CASSLELDTDTQYF. The CDR3 nucleotides read TGTGCCAGCAGCTTAGAGCTTGACACAGATACGCAGTATTTT.

This clone came up once. The rearrangement joins TRBV5-1 to TRBJ1-4; D unclear. This CDR3 is 13 amino acids long. From germline, CDR1 is SGHRS and CDR2 YFSETQ. Trimming shortened V by 4 bases and J by 5 bases, and 9 bases separated the two germline ends. The CDR3 DNA reads TGCGCCAGCAGCGCGAGAATGAATGAAAAACTGTTTTTT. This sequence encodes CASSARMNEKLFF.

The chain uses TRBV5-1 and TRBJ1-2; 10 nucleotides agree with TRBD1. The CDR3 runs to 14 residues. V lost 2 bases, J lost 7 bases, and 5 bases stayed unmatched. The germline CDR1 and CDR2 sequences are SGHRS and YFSETQ. The DNA of the CDR3 is TGCGCCAGCAGCTTTGGACAGGGGGGTGGTGGCTACACCTTC. It specifies CASSFGQGGGGYTF.

The V call is TRBV19, the J call TRBJ2-7; TRBD2 matches 9 bases. Trimming at V came to 2 bases and at J to 3 bases, leaving 2 bases not matched to a gene. Germline assignment: CDR1 LNHDA and CDR2 SQIVND (reference sequence). This CDR3 is built from 14 residues. In DNA form, the CDR3 reads TGTGCCAGTAGTATAAATAGCGGGGGCTACGAGCAGTACTTC. Translating it yields CASSINSGGYEQYF. The full variable domain, in which reference TRBV19 and TRBJ2-7 provide the parts outside the CDR3, is DGGITQSPKYLFRKEGQNVTLSCEQNLNHDAMYWYRQDPGQGLRLIYYSQIVNDFQKGDIAEGYSVSREKKESFPLTVTSAQKNPTAFYLCASSINSGGYEQYFGPGTRLTVT.

This clone was observed a few times. The CDR3 nucleotides are TGCGCCAGCAGCACGACAGGGTCAGGCACCGGGGAGCTGTTTTTT. Its protein is CASSTTGSGTGELFF. This chain uses TRBV5-1 with TRBJ2-2, with 7 bases aligning to TRBD1. V lost 4 bases, J lost 4 bases, and 7 bases stayed unmatched. CDR3 length: 15 residues. CDR1 SGHRS and CDR2 YFSETQ come from the germline V gene.

The chain joins TRBV7-2 to TRBJ1-5; tentatively, D is TRBD1 (6 bases). Trimming removed 2 bases from V and 2 bases from J, with 10 bases in between. Germline V gene data show CDR1 as SGHTA and CDR2 as FQGNSA. The CDR3 sequence is 15 residues long. CDR3 bases: TGTGCCAGCAGCTTACAGTCAGGGGGCAATCAGCCCCAGCATTTT. This gives the protein CASSLQSGGNQPQHF.

The chain joins TRBV2 to TRBJ1-2; 10 bases match TRBD1. The CDR3 is 16 residues long. The ends lost 3 bases at V and 8 bases at J; junction bases unmatched: 12. The germline V gene has CDR1 SNHLY and CDR2 FYNNEI. The CDR3, as DNA: TGTGCCAGCAGTGACGATGCCGGACAGGGGGAGGACGGCTACACCTTC. It translates to CASSDDAGQGEDGYTF.

V usage is TRBV20-1 and J usage is TRBJ1-2; D gene ambiguous. Germline V CDR1 and CDR2: DFQATT, SNEGSKA (reference sequence). The CDR3 has 11 residues. V was pared by 5 bases and J by 6 bases, with 10 bases between. The CDR3: CSALLGDGYTF. The DNA of the CDR3 is TGCAGTGCTCTTCTGGGCGATGGCTACACCTTC.

The rearrangement joins TRBV7-8 to TRBJ1-1; TRBD1 matches at 7 bases. Germline V gene lookup returns CDR1 SGHVS and CDR2 FQNEAQ. After removal of 2 bases from V and 8 bases from J, the junction contained 2 bases not matched to a gene. This CDR3 has 12 residues. CDR3 residues: CASSLTGAEAFF. CDR3 bases: TGTGCCAGCAGCTTAACAGGGGCCGAAGCTTTCTTT. Based on the CDR3 plus reference TRBV7-8 and TRBJ1-1, the full variable domain is GAGVSQSPRYKVAKRGQDVALRCDPISGHVSLFWYQQALGQGPEFLTYFQNEAQLDKSGLPSDRFFAERPEGSVSTLKIQRTQQEDSAVYLCASSLTGAEAFFGQGTRLTVV.

The chain has TRBV11-2 and TRBJ1-3; a possible D gene is TRBD1 (6 bases). V dropped 5 bases and J dropped 4 bases, with 18 bases sitting between them. Germline CDR1 reads SGHAT; CDR2 reads FQNNGV. The CDR3 runs to 16 residues. DNA for the CDR3: TGTGCCAGCAGCCCCGGATTGGGGGCGAGAGGAAACACCATATATTTT. It specifies CASSPGLGARGNTIYF.

The chain has TRBV7-2 and TRBJ2-2; 8 nucleotides align to TRBD2. CDR3 length: 14 residues. V lost 6 bases and J lost 5; bases outside the gene matches: 5. The germline V gene encodes CDR1 SGHTA and CDR2 FQGNSA. CDR3 sequence: CASRESGGTGELFF. In DNA, the CDR3 is TGTGCCAGCAGAGAAAGCGGGGGAACCGGGGAGCTGTTTTTT.

The V gene is TRBV5-1, the J gene TRBJ1-1, with 8 bases that match TRBD1. Germline V CDR1 and CDR2: SGHRS, YFSETQ. The J segment lost 7 bases and the V segment lost 4 bases, leaving 6 bases of the junction unmatched. The CDR3 length is 13 residues. CDR3 residues: CASSPTGAREAFF. CDR3 bases: TGCGCCAGCAGCCCGACAGGGGCGCGTGAAGCTTTCTTT. Full variable domain (rest looked up from reference TRBV5-1 and TRBJ1-1): KAGVTQTPRYLIKTRGQQVTLSCSPISGHRSVSWYQQTPGQGLQFLFEYFSETQRNKGNFPGRFSGRQFSNSRSEMNVSTLELGDSALYLCASSPTGAREAFFGQGTRLTVV.

The chain uses TRBV7-8 and TRBJ2-7; no definite D call. CDR3 size: 14 residues. With 5 bases removed from V and 0 bases from J, the gap between germline ends came to 11 bases. Germline V gene data show CDR1 as SGHVS and CDR2 as FQNEAQ. This CDR3 is CASSTITGSYEQYF. The CDR3 region has the DNA TGTGCCAGCAGCACTATAACTGGCTCCTACGAGCAGTACTTC.

This clone was picked up one time. J is TRBJ2-6 and V is TRBV7-2; weak D call: TRBD1 (5 bases). The CDR3 is 18 residues long. Per germline, CDR1 SGHTA and CDR2 FQGNSA. The ends were cut back, 2 bases at V and 0 bases at J, with 14 bases in the middle. The DNA of the CDR3 is TGTGCCAGCAGCTTACAGGCAGGGTCTAGCTCTGGGGCCAACGTCCTGACTTTC. Protein product: CASSLQAGSSSGANVLTF.

Relative to its sample, this clone is medium-sized. This CDR3 is also generated by other DNA sequences in the sample. This chain uses TRBV7-9 with TRBJ2-2; 10 nucleotides agree with TRBD2. V shed 1 base and J 0 bases; nucleotides not matched to a gene: 2. CDR1 and CDR2 from the germline V gene are SEHNR and FQNEAQ (reference sequence). The CDR3 contains 17 residues. The CDR3 protein is CASSLGLAGANTGELFF. CDR3 nucleotide sequence: TGTGCCAGCAGCTTAGGGCTAGCGGGGGCGAACACCGGGGAGCTGTTTTTT. Full variable domain (rest looked up from reference TRBV7-9 and TRBJ2-2): DTGVSQNPRHKITKRGQNVTFRCDPISEHNRLYWYRQTLGQGPEFLTYFQNEAQLEKSRLLSDRFSAERPKGSFSTLEIQRTEQGDSAMYLCASSLGLAGANTGELFFGEGSRLTVL.